The 18 T cell receptor beta chains presented below share a single source sample, sequenced in a study of cytomegalovirus exposure and HLA in healthy donors. 13 Jbeta primers and 60 Vbeta primers were used for the PCR. The assay was immunoSEQ multiplex PCR, and TCRdb's table has in-frame clones only and misses some. The sample consists of about 190,000 clones, less than 90% of them appearing once. Sequenced sample: PBMCs. All receptors derive from a woman in her 30s in good health and CMV-seronegative.

In DNA, the CDR3 is TGTGCCAGCAGCTTGGTGCTAGCGGGGGAGGATACGCAGTATTTT. This codes for CASSLVLAGEDTQYF. The V gene is TRBV5-6, the J gene TRBJ2-3; 10 bases agree with TRBD2. This CDR3 has 15 residues. The J segment lost 6 bases and the V segment lost 0 bases, leaving 4 bases of the junction unmatched. The germline CDR1 and CDR2 sequences are SGHDT and YYEEEE.

The chain combines TRBV9 with TRBJ1-2; D unclear. The CDR3 is 15 residues long. CDR1 is SGDLS, CDR2 YYNGEE, per germline. Between the trimmed V and J ends, which lost 0 bases and 1 base, there was a span of 10 bases. The CDR3 sequence is CASSVGLADNYGYTF. In DNA form, the CDR3 reads TGTGCCAGCAGCGTAGGACTGGCGGATAACTATGGCTACACCTTC.

CDR3 in DNA: TGTGCCAGTAGCCGGGGACAGTCCCCAAATCAGCCCCAGCATTTT. Its protein is CASSRGQSPNQPQHF. This chain links TRBV19 with TRBJ1-5, with 7 bases matching TRBD1. V lost 6 bases and J lost 4; bases outside the gene matches: 9. The CDR3 totals 15 residues. The germline V gene has CDR1 LNHDA and CDR2 SQIVND (reference sequence).

About this clone: This sample includes further DNA sequences coding for the same CDR3. The gene calls are TRBV27 and TRBJ2-7, with TRBD1 as a possible D gene (5 bases). From germline, CDR1 is MNHEY and CDR2 SMNVEV (reference sequence). Trimming took 2 bases from V and 2 from J, leaving 7 bases between them. The CDR3 has 13 residues. CDR3 region: CASSLGQTYEQYF. The CDR3 DNA reads as TGTGCCAGCAGTTTAGGACAAACCTACGAGCAGTACTTC.

This chain links TRBV5-4 with TRBJ2-3, with D tentatively TRBD2 (5 bases). Per the germline V gene, CDR1 is SGHNT and CDR2 is YYREEE (reference sequence). The CDR3 runs 13 residues. Trimming removed 7 bases from V and 0 bases from J, with 9 bases in between. The CDR3 protein is CASRGVSTDTQYF. The CDR3, as DNA: TGTGCCAGCCGGGGTGTGAGCACAGATACGCAGTATTTT.

The chain carries TRBV19 and TRBJ1-2; D might be TRBD1 (5 bases). Germline-derived CDR1 and CDR2 are LNHDA and SQIVND (reference sequence). The V end lost 9 bases, the J end lost 4 bases, and 21 bases lay between the germline ends. This CDR3 is built from 15 residues. The CDR3 nucleotides read TGTGCCAGCGCAAAGGGGCCAGGAAGGGGCTATGGCTACACCTTC. This codes for CASAKGPGRGYGYTF.

The chain carries TRBV29-1 and TRBJ1-4, with TRBD1 matching 8 bases. This CDR3 contains 13 residues. Germline V lookup: CDR1 SQVTM, CDR2 ANQGSEA. Trimming at V came to 2 bases and at J to 6 bases, leaving 2 bases not matched to a gene. The CDR3: CSVETGGDEKLFF. The CDR3 region has the DNA TGCAGCGTTGAAACAGGGGGAGATGAAAAACTGTTTTTT.

V is TRBV2 and J is TRBJ2-3; 12 nucleotides agree with TRBD2. With V trimmed by 2 bases and J by 6 bases, 3 bases remained unmatched. The CDR3 runs 15 residues. From germline, CDR1 is SNHLY and CDR2 FYNNEI. CDR3 sequence reads: CASSELAGGLDTQYF. The CDR3 DNA reads as TGTGCCAGCAGTGAACTAGCGGGAGGGTTGGATACGCAGTATTTT.

The sample holds one count of this clone. J is TRBJ2-2 and V is TRBV19; D unresolved. The CDR3 is 14 amino acids. V shed 7 bases and J shed 6 bases, with 15 bases lying between them. Germline loops: CDR1 LNHDA, CDR2 SQIVND (reference sequence). Here the CDR3 DNA reads TGTGCCAGTACTCTCCTCCCCCGGTCCGGGGAGCTGTTTTTT. Translation: CASTLLPRSGELFF.

The chain joins TRBV20-1 to TRBJ2-1; weak D call: TRBD2 (5 bases). CDR3 size: 11 residues. The germline CDR1 and CDR2 sequences are DFQATT and SNEGSKA (reference sequence). The germline V and J ends were trimmed by 6 bases and 7 bases, with 10 bases remaining between them. Here the CDR3 reads CSASRGNEQFF. CDR3 DNA sequence: TGCAGTGCCAGCCGGGGAAATGAGCAGTTCTTC.

V usage is TRBV9 and J usage is TRBJ2-5; the D gene is possibly TRBD1 (6 bases). V lost 4 bases, J lost 5 bases, and 21 bases lay in between. The length of the CDR3 is 16 residues. Germline V gene data show CDR1 as SGDLS and CDR2 as YYNGEE. This chain's CDR3 is CASSLSPRERGETQYF. CDR3 DNA sequence: TGTGCCAGCAGCCTGAGCCCCAGGGAAAGGGGGGAGACCCAGTACTTC.

The rearrangement joins TRBV15 to TRBJ2-1, with TRBD2 identical over 16 bases. J gave up 7 bases and V 5 bases, and 14 bases lay outside the gene matches. Germline CDR1 is LNHNV and CDR2 is YYDKDF (reference sequence). The CDR3 spans 19 residues. CDR3 nucleotide sequence: TGTGCCACCAGCCTCCCCCGGGGACTAGCGGGAGGGCCGCGAAATGAGCAGTTCTTC. This encodes CATSLPRGLAGGPRNEQFF.

The chain is built from TRBV5-1 and TRBJ2-1; D is perhaps TRBD2 (5 bases). The V gene lost 0 bases and the J gene lost 5 bases, with 18 bases spanning the gap. The CDR3 loop spans 17 amino acids. The germline V gene has CDR1 SGHRS and CDR2 YFSETQ. The DNA of the CDR3 is TGCGCCAGCAGCTTGGAGGTAGCGCCGATTCCTAACAATGAGCAGTTCTTC. Encoded protein: CASSLEVAPIPNNEQFF.

The chain joins TRBV27 to TRBJ2-7; TRBD2 aligns across 13 bases. J lost 0 bases, V lost 5 bases, and 4 bases had no gene match. The CDR3 is made up of 16 amino acids. Germline V gene sequence: CDR1 MNHEY, CDR2 SMNVEV (reference sequence). The chain's CDR3 is CASSRRLAGGSYEQYF. The CDR3 DNA follows: TGTGCCAGCAGTCGCCGACTAGCGGGAGGCTCCTACGAGCAGTACTTC.

DNA of the CDR3: TGTGCCAGCAGTGTGGCGGGAGTAGATACGCAGTATTTT. Translation gives CASSVAGVDTQYF. J is TRBJ2-3 and V is TRBV6-1; 7 nucleotides agree with TRBD2. The junction had 3 bases not matched to a gene; V was cut back by 4 bases and J by 5 bases. Germline assignment: CDR1 MNHNS and CDR2 SASEGT. CDR3 length equals 13 residues.

This chain uses TRBV28 with TRBJ2-7, with TRBD1 as a possible D gene (5 bases). This CDR3 is 13 amino acids long. Trimming cost V 0 bases and J 5 bases, with 8 bases left between them. CDR1 is MDHEN, CDR2 SYDVKM, per germline. CDR3 DNA sequence: TGTGCCAGCAGTTTATGGGCAGGGCACGAGCAGTACTTC. It specifies CASSLWAGHEQYF.

The chain uses TRBV27 and TRBJ2-1, with TRBD2 matching 8 bases. The junction had 3 bases not matched to a gene; V was cut back by 1 base and J by 10 bases. The germline V gene encodes CDR1 MNHEY and CDR2 SMNVEV (reference sequence). This CDR3 has 13 amino acids. CDR3 nucleotide sequence: TGTGCCAGCAGTTTATGGGCTAGCGGGGAGCAGTTCTTC. Its translation is CASSLWASGEQFF.

As regards this clone: Other DNA sequences in this sample translate to the same CDR3. This chain connects TRBV27 to TRBJ2-3; D perhaps matches TRBD2 (6 bases). Deletions cut 2 bases from V and 6 bases from J, with 6 bases between. Germline values: CDR1 MNHEY, CDR2 SMNVEV (reference sequence). The CDR3 is made up of 12 amino acids. The DNA of the CDR3 is TGTGCCAGCAGTTTACGGGGGGATACGCAGTATTTT. Protein: CASSLRGDTQYF.